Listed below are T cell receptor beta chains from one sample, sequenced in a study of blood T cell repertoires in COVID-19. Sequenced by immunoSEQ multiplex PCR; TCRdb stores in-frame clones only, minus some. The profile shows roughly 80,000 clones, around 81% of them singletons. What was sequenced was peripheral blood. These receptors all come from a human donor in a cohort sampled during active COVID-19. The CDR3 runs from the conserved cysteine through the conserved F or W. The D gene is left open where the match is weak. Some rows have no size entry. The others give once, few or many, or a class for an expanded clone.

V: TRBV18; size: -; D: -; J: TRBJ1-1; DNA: TGTGCCAGCTCACCCCAGGGGTCAGGGAACACTGAAGCTTTCTTT; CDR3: CASSPQGSGNTEAFF
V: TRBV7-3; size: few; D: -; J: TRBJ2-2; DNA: TGTGCCAGCAGCCTATCTAACACCGGGGAGCTGTTTTTT; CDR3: CASSLSNTGELFF
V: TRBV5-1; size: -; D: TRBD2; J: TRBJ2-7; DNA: TGCGCCAGCAGCTTGGTCCTAAGGGGGACTAGCGGCAACTCCTACGAGCAGTACTTC; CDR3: CASSLVLRGTSGNSYEQYF
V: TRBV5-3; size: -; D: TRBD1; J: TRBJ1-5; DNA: TGTGCCAGAAGCGCAGACCACAGGGGCGAGAGGAAAGTGGATCAGCCCCAGCATTTT; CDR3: CARSADHRGERKVDQPQHF
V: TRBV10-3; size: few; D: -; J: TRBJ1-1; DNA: TGTGCCATCAGTGAGGGCAGGGGAAACACTGAAGCTTTCTTT; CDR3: CAISEGRGNTEAFF
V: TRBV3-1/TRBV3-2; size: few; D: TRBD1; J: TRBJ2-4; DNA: TGTGCCAGCAGCCACCTCAGGGGGGCCAAAAACATTCAGTACTTC; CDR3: CASSHLRGAKNIQYF
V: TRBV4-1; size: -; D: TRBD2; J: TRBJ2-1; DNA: TGCGCCAGCAGCCAACGGGCGGGGGGCCACAATGAGCAGTTCTTC; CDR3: CASSQRAGGHNEQFF
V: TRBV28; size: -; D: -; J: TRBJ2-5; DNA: TGTGCCAGCAGTATCGGCGGTGGGTTAGAGACCCAGTACTTC; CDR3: CASSIGGGLETQYF
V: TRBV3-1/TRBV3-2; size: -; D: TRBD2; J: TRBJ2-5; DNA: TGTGCCAGCAGCCCGTATGGGCGGGGGGGGGCTTTGGAGACCCAGTACTTC; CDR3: CASSPYGRGGALETQYF
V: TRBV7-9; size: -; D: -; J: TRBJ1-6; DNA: TGTGCCAGCAGCCTCCAAGAGTCACCCCTCCACTTT; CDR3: CASSLQESPLHF
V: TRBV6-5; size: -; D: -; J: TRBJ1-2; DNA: TGTGCCAGCAGTTACTCAGGACAGTACTATGATGGCTACACCTTC; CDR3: CASSYSGQYYDGYTF
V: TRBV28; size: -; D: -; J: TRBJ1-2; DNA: TGTGCCAGCCTCCCATCCGGGAATTATTTCGATGGCTACACCTTC; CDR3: CASLPSGNYFDGYTF
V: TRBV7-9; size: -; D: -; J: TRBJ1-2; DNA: TGTGCCAGCAGCGCAGGGTCGGTGGGCTATGGCTACACCTTC; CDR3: CASSAGSVGYGYTF
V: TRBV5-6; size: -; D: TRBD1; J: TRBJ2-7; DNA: TGTGCCAGCAGCCCAACAGGGGGCACGTACGAGCAGTACTTC; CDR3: CASSPTGGTYEQYF
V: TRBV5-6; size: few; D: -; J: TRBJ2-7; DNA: TGTGCCAGCAGCTTGGAACAGGGGGCGCGGGCTAGCGGGACCTACGAGCAGTACTTC; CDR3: CASSLEQGARASGTYEQYF
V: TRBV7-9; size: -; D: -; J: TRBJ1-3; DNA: TGTGCCAGCAGCTCCGTTGGGGGGAACACCATATATTTT; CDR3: CASSSVGGNTIYF
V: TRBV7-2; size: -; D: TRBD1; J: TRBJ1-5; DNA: TGTGCCAGCAGCGACAGGGGTAATCAGCCCCAGCATTTT; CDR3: CASSDRGNQPQHF
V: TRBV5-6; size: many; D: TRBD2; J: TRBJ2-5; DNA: TGTGCCAGCACCGGGACTAGCGGGGGCCAAGAGACCCAGTACTTC; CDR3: CASTGTSGGQETQYF
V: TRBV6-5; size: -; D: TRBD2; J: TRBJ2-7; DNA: TGTGCCAGCAGTTACTCCCCAAGCGGGAGCTACGAGCAGTACTTC; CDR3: CASSYSPSGSYEQYF
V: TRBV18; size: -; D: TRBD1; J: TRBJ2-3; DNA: TGTGCCAGCTCGCCCCCGGGGACAGGGGGCGGCACAGATACGCAGTATTTT; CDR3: CASSPPGTGGGTDTQYF
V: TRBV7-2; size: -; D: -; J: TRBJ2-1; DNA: TGTGCCAGCAGCCATCGGGACAAGGCTGAGCAGTTCTTC; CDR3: CASSHRDKAEQFF
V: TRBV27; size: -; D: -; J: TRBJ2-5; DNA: TGTGCCAGCAGTTCCTGGACAGCTTCGGGGGAGACCCAGTACTTC; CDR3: CASSSWTASGETQYF
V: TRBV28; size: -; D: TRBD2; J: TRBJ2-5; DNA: TGTGCCAGCAGTTTCCCGTCTAGCGGAGGCTCGGGGACCCAGTACTTC; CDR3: CASSFPSSGGSGTQYF
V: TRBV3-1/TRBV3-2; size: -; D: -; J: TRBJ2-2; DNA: TGTGCCAGCAGCCAAGATCGGCGGGAGAACACCGGGGAGCTGTTTTTT; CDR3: CASSQDRRENTGELFF
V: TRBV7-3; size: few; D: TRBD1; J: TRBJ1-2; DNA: TGTGCCAGCAGCCAGGGACAGGGGACTGGCTACACCTTC; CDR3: CASSQGQGTGYTF